This entry is about one T cell receptor beta chain. It was negative isolation that provided the CD8+ and CD4+ T cells, whereas TEMRA cells were enriched by FACS. The record originates from a study of CD8 T cells in Susac syndrome. Trimming removed 3 bases at V and 5 bases at J, with 26 bases between. Germline CDR1 is MDHEN and CDR2 is SYDVKM. CDR3 length: 19 amino acids. Random hexamers were used to reverse transcribe the RNA input (roughly 0.5 to 1 ug). The authors amplified TCR beta CDR3 across 54 Vbeta and 13 Jbeta using immunoSEQ multiplex PCR. TCRdb called the immunoSEQ multiplex PCR reads again in MiXCR, with one record for every CDR3 protein. This table has about 18,000 distinct CDR3 sequences, around 95% appearing once.

The rearrangement joins TRBV28 to TRBJ1-5, with D perhaps matching TRBD1 (5 bases). The TCR sequence derives from a human donor in good health. Sequenced material: CD8+ T cells from PBMCs. CDR3 DNA: TGTGCCAGCAGTTTTTCCCCGGTAGGGGAGTGGTTGTTCCATCAGCCCCAGCATTTT. It specifies CASSFSPVGEWLFHQPQHF.